This paragraph covers one T cell receptor (beta chain) sequence. Its antigen is unidentified. Per germline, CDR1 SGHRS and CDR2 YFSETQ. The CDR3 has 15 residues. The data are from a study of T cells expressing NK-cell markers. Study information: Within the sequenced cohort of eight donors, seven exhibited HCMV seropositivity and one was seronegative. General observations from the study: In more than five donors, dominant CD3+CD56+NKG2C+ clonotypes ranked among the top 10 CD8+ clonotypes. It was still unclear whether expanded NKG2C+ T cell clones were HCMV specific.

Generation of TCR beta cDNA was performed by 5'RACE template switching incorporating UMIs. Each CDR3 protein gets one entry in TCRdb, which reprocessed the 5' RACE reads and gives no DNA. The clone table shows 550,000 to 600,000 distinct CDR3 sequences, with the ten largest holding 3.5% to 4.5%. The receptor comes from a man younger than 35 in good health. The chain recombines TRBV5-1 with TRBJ2-3; TCRdb lists TRBD1, though no DNA is available to test this call. The sequencing input was blood T cells: a sorted CD56 or NKG2C T cell subset, CD4+ or CD8+ T cells, or bulk PBMC T cells (not recorded which). CDR3 in amino acids: CASRWTGLGTDTQYF.